A selection of T cell receptor beta chains follows, all from one sample in a study of vaccination and CD4 T cells after COVID-19. TCRdb independently ran MiXCR on the PCR reads; one entry per CDR3 protein. The data contain 7,500 to 9,500 distinct CDR3 sequences, roughly two fifths of them singletons. Their antigens remain unidentified. Material for sequencing was CD4+ T cells from blood, cultured in vitro. The receptors derive from a human donor in good health. The CDR3 runs from the conserved cysteine through the conserved F or W. The order of the fields is V gene, clone size, D gene, J gene, CDR3 DNA, CDR3 protein. The D gene is left open where the match is weak. Clone size is stated in some rows and not others, as once, few, many or a class when expanded.

TRBV12-3/TRBV12-4	-	-	TRBJ1-2	TGTGCCAGCAGTTTAGGACCCCTGCCTAACTATGGCTACACCTTC	CASSLGPLPNYGYTF
TRBV7-2	-	-	TRBJ2-2	TGTGCCAGTCCAAGGGGCACCCAAAACACCGGGGAGCTGTTTTTT	CASPRGTQNTGELFF
TRBV2	few	TRBD1	TRBJ1-1	TGTGCCAGCAGTGTCACCCAGGGGGACACTGAAGCTTTCTTT	CASSVTQGDTEAFF
TRBV19	-	TRBD1	TRBJ1-5	TGTGCCAGTAGTTCCTTCGGGACAGGGGACAATCAGCCCCAGCATTTT	CASSSFGTGDNQPQHF
TRBV2	once	-	TRBJ2-2	TGTGCCAGCAGGGGGGGTCCGGGGACCGGGGAGCCGTTTTTT	CASRGGPGTGEPFF
TRBV6-2/TRBV6-3	-	-	TRBJ1-2	TGTGCCAGCAGTTACGGACAAATTAACTATGGCTACACCTTC	CASSYGQINYGYTF
TRBV7-2	-	TRBD2	TRBJ2-1	TGTGCCAGCAGCCAAACTAGCGGGAGGATGAATGAGCAGTTCTTC	CASSQTSGRMNEQFF
TRBV20-1	few	-	TRBJ1-6	TGCAGTGCTCCCGAAGTAAATAATAATTCACCCCTCCACTTT	CSAPEVNNNSPLHF
TRBV11-2	-	-	TRBJ1-1	TGTGCCAGCAGCTTAGAGAGGGACACTGAAGCTTTCTTT	CASSLERDTEAFF
TRBV5-1	few	-	TRBJ2-1	TGCGCCAGCAGCTTTGGCCCGGGGCAGGCACATTCTGAGCAGTTCTTC	CASSFGPGQAHSEQFF
TRBV28	-	-	TRBJ2-5	TGTGCCAGCAGTTTTATCGGCACCCAAGAGACCCAGTACTTC	CASSFIGTQETQYF
TRBV7-8	few	-	TRBJ1-1	TGTGCCAGCAGCTTAGCTCGGTTTGGCACTGAAGCTTTCTTT	CASSLARFGTEAFF
TRBV30	few	-	TRBJ2-7	TGTGCCTGGAGTGTAGGAGGGGTGATAGAGCAGTACTTC	CAWSVGGVIEQYF
TRBV11-3	few	-	TRBJ2-1	TGTGCCAGCACCGGAGGGGGACATGAGCAGTTCTTC	CASTGGGHEQFF
TRBV6-1	-	-	TRBJ1-5	TGTGCCAGCAGGAGGGCATATAATCAGCCCCAGCATTTT	CASRRAYNQPQHF
TRBV19	-	-	TRBJ2-1	TGTGCCAGTAGCACAGGGAAAGGGGAGCAGTTCTTC	CASSTGKGEQFF
TRBV12-3/TRBV12-4	-	-	TRBJ1-1	TGTGCCAGCAGTTTATCTGGCAACACTGAAGCTTTCTTT	CASSLSGNTEAFF
TRBV5-4	-	-	TRBJ2-1	TGTGCCAGCAGCACCGTGAGGGGCCGCAATGAGCAGTTCTTC	CASSTVRGRNEQFF
TRBV24-1	few	TRBD1	TRBJ1-2	TGTGCCACCTCCGTTGACAGGGATGGCTACACCTTC	CATSVDRDGYTF
TRBV29-1	-	-	TRBJ1-1	TGCAGCGTTGAAGTCATTGAAGGGGGTTTGGCTTTCTTT	CSVEVIEGGLAFF
TRBV6-5	-	TRBD1	TRBJ2-5	TGTGCCAGCAGTTACTCCGGGACAGGGGTTTCTGAGACCCAGTACTTC	CASSYSGTGVSETQYF
TRBV7-2	-	-	TRBJ1-1	TGTGCCAGCAGCTTAGAAGGTGGATGGGGGACGAACACTGAAGCTTTCTTT	CASSLEGGWGTNTEAFF
TRBV30	-	TRBD2	TRBJ2-7	TGTGCCTGGAGTCACCTACCGGGACTAGGGTCTTACGAGCAGTACTTC	CAWSHLPGLGSYEQYF
TRBV6-2/TRBV6-3	-	-	TRBJ2-5	TGTGCCAGCAGCCTCGGTAGCGGTCCGTACCAAGAGACCCAGTACTTC	CASSLGSGPYQETQYF
TRBV7-2	few	TRBD2	TRBJ2-3	TGTGCCAGCAGCTTAGTAGCTAGCGGGAGGGCCCCAGATACGCAGTATTTT	CASSLVASGRAPDTQYF
TRBV7-9	once	-	TRBJ2-7	TGTGCCAGCAGCTCCTATGCGACAGGCCCCTACGAGCAGTACTTC	CASSSYATGPYEQYF